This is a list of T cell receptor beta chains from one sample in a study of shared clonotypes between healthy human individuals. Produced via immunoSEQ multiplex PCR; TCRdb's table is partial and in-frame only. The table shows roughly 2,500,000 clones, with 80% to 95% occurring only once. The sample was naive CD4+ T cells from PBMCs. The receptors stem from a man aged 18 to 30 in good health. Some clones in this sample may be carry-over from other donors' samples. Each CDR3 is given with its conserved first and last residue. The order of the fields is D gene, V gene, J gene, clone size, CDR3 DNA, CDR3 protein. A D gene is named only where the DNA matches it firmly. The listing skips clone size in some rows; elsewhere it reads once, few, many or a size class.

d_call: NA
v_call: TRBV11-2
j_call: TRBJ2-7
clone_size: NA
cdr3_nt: TGTGCCAGCAGCGGACGGACAGTCGGAACCTACGAGCAGTACTTC
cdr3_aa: CASSGRTVGTYEQYF

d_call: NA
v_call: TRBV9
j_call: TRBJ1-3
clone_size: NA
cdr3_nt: TGTGCCAGCAGCGTAGGCGGGGGGGCAAATCCACCTGGAAACACCATATATTTT
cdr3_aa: CASSVGGGANPPGNTIYF

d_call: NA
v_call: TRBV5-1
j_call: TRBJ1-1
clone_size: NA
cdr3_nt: TGCGCCAGCAGCCTCGGGAGTGAGGGTGGAGGCACTGAAGCTTTCTTT
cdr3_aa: CASSLGSEGGGTEAFF

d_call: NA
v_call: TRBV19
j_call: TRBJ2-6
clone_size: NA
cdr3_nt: TGTGCCAGTAGTAGGGGTGACTCTGGGGCCAACGTCCTGACTTTC
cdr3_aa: CASSRGDSGANVLTF

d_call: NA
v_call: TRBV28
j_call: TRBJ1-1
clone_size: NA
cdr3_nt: TGTGCCAGCAGTTCCACTCCGGGCAGGGTGGGCTTTCTTGAAGCTTTCTTT
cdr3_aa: CASSSTPGRVGFLEAFF

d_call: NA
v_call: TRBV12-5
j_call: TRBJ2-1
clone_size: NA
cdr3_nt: TGTGCTAGTGGTTTAAGTTGGGTTGAGCAGTTCTTC
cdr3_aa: CASGLSWVEQFF

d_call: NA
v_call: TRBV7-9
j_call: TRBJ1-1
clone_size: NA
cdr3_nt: TGTGCCAGCAGCTCCCGAGGGTTAGTGGGCACTGAAGCTTTCTTT
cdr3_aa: CASSSRGLVGTEAFF

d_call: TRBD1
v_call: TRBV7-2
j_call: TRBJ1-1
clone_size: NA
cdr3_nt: TGTGCCAGCAGAGGACAGGCAGACGGGGGGACTGAAGCTTTCTTT
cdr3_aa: CASRGQADGGTEAFF

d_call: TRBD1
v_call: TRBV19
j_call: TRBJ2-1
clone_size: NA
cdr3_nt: TGTGCCGTAGGAAAACAGGGGTCCTACAATGAGCAGTTCTTC
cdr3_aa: CAVGKQGSYNEQFF

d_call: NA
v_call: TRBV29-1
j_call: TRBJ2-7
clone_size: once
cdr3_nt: TGCAGCGTTGGTGGAGTATTGGGCCGCTACGAGCAGTACTTC
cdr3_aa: CSVGGVLGRYEQYF

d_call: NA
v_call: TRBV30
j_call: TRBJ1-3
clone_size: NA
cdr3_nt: TGTGCCTGGTTAAAAACGGCTGGAAACACCATATATTTT
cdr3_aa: CAWLKTAGNTIYF

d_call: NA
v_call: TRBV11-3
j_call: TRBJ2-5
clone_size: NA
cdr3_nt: TGTGCCAGCAGCCAGGAGACAGGCTACCAAGAGACCCAGTACTTC
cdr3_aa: CASSQETGYQETQYF

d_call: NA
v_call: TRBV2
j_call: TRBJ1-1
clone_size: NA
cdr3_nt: TGTGCCGGCACCGGTGCCGGGAACACTGAAGCTTTCTTT
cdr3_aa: CAGTGAGNTEAFF

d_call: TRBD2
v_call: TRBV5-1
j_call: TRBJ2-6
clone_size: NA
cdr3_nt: TGCGCCAGCAGCAGCGGGGGAACAGCCTGGGCGGGTGGGGCCAACGTCCTGACTTTC
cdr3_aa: CASSSGGTAWAGGANVLTF

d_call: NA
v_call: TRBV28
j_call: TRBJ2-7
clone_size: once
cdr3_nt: TGTGCCAGCGGGGGACCCGCCAACGAGCAGTACTTC
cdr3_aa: CASGGPANEQYF

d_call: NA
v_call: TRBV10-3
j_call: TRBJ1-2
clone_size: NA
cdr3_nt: TGTGCCATCAGTGAGTCCGCATCCTACGGAGGCTACACCTTC
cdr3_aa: CAISESASYGGYTF

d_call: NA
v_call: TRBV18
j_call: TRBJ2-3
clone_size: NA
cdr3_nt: TGTGCCAGCTCACCCCAGAAGAGCACAGATACGCAGTATTTT
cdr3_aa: CASSPQKSTDTQYF

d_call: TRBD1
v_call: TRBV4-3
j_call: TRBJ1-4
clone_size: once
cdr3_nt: TGCGCCAGCAGCCGTCACCGGGACAGAGATGAAAAACTGTTTTTT
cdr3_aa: CASSRHRDRDEKLFF

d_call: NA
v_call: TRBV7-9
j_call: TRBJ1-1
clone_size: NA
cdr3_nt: TGTGCCAGCAGCTTACTCACAACGAACACTGAAGCTTTCTTT
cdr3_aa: CASSLLTTNTEAFF

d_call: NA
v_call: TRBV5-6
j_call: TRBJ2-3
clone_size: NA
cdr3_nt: TGTGCCAGCAACCCGTTAGGACGGGACACAGATACGCAGTATTTT
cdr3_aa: CASNPLGRDTDTQYF

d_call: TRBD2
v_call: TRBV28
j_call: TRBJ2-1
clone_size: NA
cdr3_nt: TGTGCCAGCAGTTTTTCTAGCGGGAGGGGGAATGAGCAGTTCTTC
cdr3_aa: CASSFSSGRGNEQFF

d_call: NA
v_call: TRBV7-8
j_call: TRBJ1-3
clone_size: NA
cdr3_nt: TGTGCCAGCAGCTTAGTTGGGACAGGAAACACCATATATTTT
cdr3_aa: CASSLVGTGNTIYF

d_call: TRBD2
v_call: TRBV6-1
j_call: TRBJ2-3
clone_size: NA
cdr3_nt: TGTGCCAGCACCGGGGGAGGGGTCCGCACAGATACGCAGTATTTT
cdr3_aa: CASTGGGVRTDTQYF

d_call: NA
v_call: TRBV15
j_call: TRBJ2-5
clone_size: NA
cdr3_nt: TGTGCCACCAGTAGCGGTATCAGGGAGACCCAGTACTTC
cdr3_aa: CATSSGIRETQYF

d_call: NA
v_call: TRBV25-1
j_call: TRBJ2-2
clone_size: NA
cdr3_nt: TGTGCCAGCAGGGGTCCGAATGGGGAGCTGTTTTTT
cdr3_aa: CASRGPNGELFF

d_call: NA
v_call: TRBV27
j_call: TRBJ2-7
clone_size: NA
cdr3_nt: TGTGCCAGCAGTTTATCAAACCGGCGGGGAGGCTCCTACGAGCAGTACTTC
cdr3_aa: CASSLSNRRGGSYEQYF

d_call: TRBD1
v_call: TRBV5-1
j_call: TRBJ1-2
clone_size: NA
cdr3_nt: TGCGCCAGCAGCAAAGGGGACAGGGGGAAGGCTAACTATGGCTACACCTTC
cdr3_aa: CASSKGDRGKANYGYTF

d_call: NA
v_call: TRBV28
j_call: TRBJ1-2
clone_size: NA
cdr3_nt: TGTGCCAGAAAACCACGGGGGCTCGGAAGGGTTAACTATGGCTACACCTTC
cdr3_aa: CARKPRGLGRVNYGYTF

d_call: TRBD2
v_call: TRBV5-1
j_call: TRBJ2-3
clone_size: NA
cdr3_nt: TGCGCCAGCAGCCTCGGACTAGCGGGCACAGATACGCAGTATTTT
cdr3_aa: CASSLGLAGTDTQYF

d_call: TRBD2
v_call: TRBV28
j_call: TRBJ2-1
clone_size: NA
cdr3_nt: TGTGCCAGTTCGCGGGGGGCACTTTTCACGTGGGCAAATGAGCAGTTCTTC
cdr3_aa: CASSRGALFTWANEQFF

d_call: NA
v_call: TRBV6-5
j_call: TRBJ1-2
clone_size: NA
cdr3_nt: TGTGCCAGCAGTTATTATACGGACTATGGCTACACCTTC
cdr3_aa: CASSYYTDYGYTF

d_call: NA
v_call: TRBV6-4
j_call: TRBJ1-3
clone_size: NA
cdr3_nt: TGTGCCAGCAGTGACTCGATACGGTCCCAATACTCTGGAAACACCATATATTTT
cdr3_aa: CASSDSIRSQYSGNTIYF

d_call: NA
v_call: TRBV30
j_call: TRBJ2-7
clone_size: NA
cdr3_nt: TGTGCCTGGAACTCAGGGGCCTACGAGCAGTACTTC
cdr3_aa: CAWNSGAYEQYF

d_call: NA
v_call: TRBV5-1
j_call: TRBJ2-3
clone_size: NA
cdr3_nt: TGCGCCAGCAGCTTCCGGCAGTTTCCAGATACGCAGTATTTT
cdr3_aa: CASSFRQFPDTQYF

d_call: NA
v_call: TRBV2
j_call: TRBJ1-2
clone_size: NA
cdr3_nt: TGTGCCAGCAGCTCCAACGGTCAGACAGGCTACACCTTC
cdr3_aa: CASSSNGQTGYTF

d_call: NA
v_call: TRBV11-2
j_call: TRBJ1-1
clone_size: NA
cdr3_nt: TGTGCCAGCAGCTCTTCTACAGGGAACACTGAAGCTTTCTTT
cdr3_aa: CASSSSTGNTEAFF

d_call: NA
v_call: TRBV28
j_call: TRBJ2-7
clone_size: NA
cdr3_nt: TGTGCCAGCAGCTCCCGAGTGGCGGATAGGGTCTCCTACGAGCAGTACTTC
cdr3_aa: CASSSRVADRVSYEQYF

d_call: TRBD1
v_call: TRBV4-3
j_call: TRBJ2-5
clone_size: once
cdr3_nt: TGCGCCAGCAGCCAAGGAAACAGGGGAACTCAAGAGACCCAGTACTTC
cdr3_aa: CASSQGNRGTQETQYF

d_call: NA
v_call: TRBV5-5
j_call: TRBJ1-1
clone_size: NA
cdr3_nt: TGTGCCAGCAGCTTGTTTGGCGGAGCTCTGAACACTGAAGCTTTCTTT
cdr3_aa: CASSLFGGALNTEAFF

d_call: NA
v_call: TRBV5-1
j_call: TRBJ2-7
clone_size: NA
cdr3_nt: TGCGCCAGCAGCCCAAGGACCGGTACCTACGAGCAGTACTTC
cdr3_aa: CASSPRTGTYEQYF

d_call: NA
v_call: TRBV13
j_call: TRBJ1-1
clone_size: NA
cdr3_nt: TGTGCCAGCAGCTCTAGCGGTTGGCAGGCCTACACTGAAGCTTTCTTT
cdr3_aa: CASSSSGWQAYTEAFF

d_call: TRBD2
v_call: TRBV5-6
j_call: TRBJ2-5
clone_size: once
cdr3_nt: TGTGCCAGCAGCTTGGGAGCGGGAGCATATCAGAAGACCCAGTACTTC
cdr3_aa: CASSLGAGAYQKTQYF